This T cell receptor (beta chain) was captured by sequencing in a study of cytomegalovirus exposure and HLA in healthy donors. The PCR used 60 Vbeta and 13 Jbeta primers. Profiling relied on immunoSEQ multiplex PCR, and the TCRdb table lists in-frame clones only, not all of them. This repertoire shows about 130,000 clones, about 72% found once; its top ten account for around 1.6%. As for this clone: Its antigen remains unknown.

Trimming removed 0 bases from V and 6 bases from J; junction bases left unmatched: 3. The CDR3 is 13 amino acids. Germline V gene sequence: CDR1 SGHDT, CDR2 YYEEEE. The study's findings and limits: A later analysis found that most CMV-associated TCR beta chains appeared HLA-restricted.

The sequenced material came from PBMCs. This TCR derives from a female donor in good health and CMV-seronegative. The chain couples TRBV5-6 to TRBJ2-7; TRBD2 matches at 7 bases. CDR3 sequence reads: CASSLGGGGEQYF. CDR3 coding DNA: TGTGCCAGCAGCTTGGGGGGGGGTGGCGAGCAGTACTTC.